This TCR beta chain was documented in a study of blood T cells in healthy people across ages. Study details: Template switching caught about one barcoded beta molecule for each two T cells.

A sample-barcoded 5' primer and a J-beta primer mix were used in a second PCR of about 7 to 12 cycles. Each of the samples gave a minimum of 2.5 million paired-end reads that contained CDR3. In TCRdb, the 5' RACE reads were re-called with MiXCR into one record per CDR3 protein. Among hundreds of thousands of distinct CDR3 sequences listed, 36% were seen once. Germline V gene data show CDR1 as LGHNA and CDR2 as YSLEER. V was pared by 0 bases and J by 3 bases, with 8 bases of the junction left unmatched. The CDR3 runs to 16 residues. Study-level findings and limits: While age rose, TCR beta diversity per million T cells dropped in a roughly linear way.

Remarks on this clonotype: Its antigen is as yet unknown.

The sequencing sample was made of blood. The J gene is TRBJ2-7, the V gene TRBV4-3; 7 bases are shared with TRBD1. The receptor was derived from a man aged 18 to 30 in good health. The CDR3 is CASSQDRDRLNYEQYF. CDR3 coding DNA: TGCGCCAGCAGCCAAGATCGGGACAGATTAAACTACGAGCAGTACTTC.